Given below is one T cell receptor beta chain in context. Methods used by the authors: Amplification of reference gene primers provided the estimated nucleated cell counts. Repertoires were generated with immunoSEQ multiplex PCR, while TCRdb's copy carries only in-frame clones and drops some. The V and J calls and the clone size are those of that table, but D and trimming were determined from the DNA. The table records about 97,000 clones, almost 85% of them present only once. This sample is part of a study of blood T cell repertoires in COVID-19. The wider study: COVID-19 samples, acute and convalescent, were from the United States, Italy and Spain. PBMCs, B-cell-depleted T cells, or T cells were the source of the cDNA or gDNA that made up the material.

Germline V lookup: CDR1 SGHDT, CDR2 YYEEEE. The ends lost 5 bases at V and 6 bases at J; junction bases unmatched: 10. CDR3 length equals 15 residues. Sequencing was done on a sample of peripheral blood. The chain recombines TRBV5-6 with TRBJ2-2; 7 positions match TRBD1. This receptor was taken from an older man with acute or convalescent COVID-19. For the CDR3, the DNA is TGTGCCAGCAGACAGGGGCTGGGATTCGCCGGGGAGCTGTTTTTT. Translated: CASRQGLGFAGELFF.